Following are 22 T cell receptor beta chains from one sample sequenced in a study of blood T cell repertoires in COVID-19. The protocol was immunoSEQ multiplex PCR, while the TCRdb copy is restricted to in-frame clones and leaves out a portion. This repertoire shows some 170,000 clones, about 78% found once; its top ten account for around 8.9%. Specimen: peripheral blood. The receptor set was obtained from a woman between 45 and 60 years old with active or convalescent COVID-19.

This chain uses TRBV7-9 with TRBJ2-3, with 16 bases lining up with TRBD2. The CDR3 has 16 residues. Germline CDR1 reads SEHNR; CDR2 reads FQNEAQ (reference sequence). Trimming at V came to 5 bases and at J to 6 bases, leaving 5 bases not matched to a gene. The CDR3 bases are TGTGCCAGCAGCCCGGGACTAGCGGGAGGGCCCGATACGCAGTATTTT. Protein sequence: CASSPGLAGGPDTQYF.

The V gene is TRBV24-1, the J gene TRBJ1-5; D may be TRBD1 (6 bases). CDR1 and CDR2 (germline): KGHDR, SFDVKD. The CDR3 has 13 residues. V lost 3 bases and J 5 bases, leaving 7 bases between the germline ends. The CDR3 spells CATSDRQDQPQHF. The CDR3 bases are TGTGCCACCAGTGATAGACAGGATCAGCCCCAGCATTTT.

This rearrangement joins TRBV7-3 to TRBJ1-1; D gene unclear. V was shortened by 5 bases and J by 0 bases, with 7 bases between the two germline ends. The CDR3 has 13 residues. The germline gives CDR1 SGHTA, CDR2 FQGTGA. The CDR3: CASSRDVNTEAFF. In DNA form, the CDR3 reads TGTGCCAGCAGCCGAGATGTGAACACTGAAGCTTTCTTT. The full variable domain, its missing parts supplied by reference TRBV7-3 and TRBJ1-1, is GAGVSQTPSNKVTEKGKYVELRCDPISGHTALYWYRQSLGQGPEFLIYFQGTGAADDSGLPNDRFFAVRPEGSVSTLKIQRTERGDSAVYLCASSRDVNTEAFFGQGTRLTVV.

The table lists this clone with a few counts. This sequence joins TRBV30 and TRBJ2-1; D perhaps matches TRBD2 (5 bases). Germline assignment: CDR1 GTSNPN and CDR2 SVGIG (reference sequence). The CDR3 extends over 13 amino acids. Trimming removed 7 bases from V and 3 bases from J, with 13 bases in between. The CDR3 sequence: CAYGRENYNEQFF. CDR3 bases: TGTGCCTATGGACGGGAAAACTACAATGAGCAGTTCTTC.

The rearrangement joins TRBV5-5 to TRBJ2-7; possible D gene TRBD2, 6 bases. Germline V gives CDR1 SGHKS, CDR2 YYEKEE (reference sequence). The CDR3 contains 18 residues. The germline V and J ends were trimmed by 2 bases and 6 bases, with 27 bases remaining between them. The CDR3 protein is CASSFGVAGGRGIFEQYF. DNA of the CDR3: TGTGCCAGCAGCTTTGGTGTGGCCGGGGGTCGGGGAATCTTCGAGCAGTACTTC. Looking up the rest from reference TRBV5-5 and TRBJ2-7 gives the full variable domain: DAGVTQSPTHLIKTRGQQVTLRCSPISGHKSVSWYQQVLGQGPQFIFQYYEKEERGRGNFPDRFSARQFPNYSSELNVNALLLGDSALYLCASSFGVAGGRGIFEQYFGPGTRLTVT.

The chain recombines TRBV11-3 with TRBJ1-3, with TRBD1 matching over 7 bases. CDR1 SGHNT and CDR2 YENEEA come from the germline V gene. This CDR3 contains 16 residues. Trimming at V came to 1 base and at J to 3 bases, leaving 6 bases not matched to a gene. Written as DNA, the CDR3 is TGTGCCAGCAGCTTAGTGGAGGGGGCGAATGGAAACACCATATATTTT. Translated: CASSLVEGANGNTIYF.

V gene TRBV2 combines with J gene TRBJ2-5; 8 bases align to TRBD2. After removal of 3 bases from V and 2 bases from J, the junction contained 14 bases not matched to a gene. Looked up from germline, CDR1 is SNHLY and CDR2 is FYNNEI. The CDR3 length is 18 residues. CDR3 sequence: CASSESSGRGLAQETQYF. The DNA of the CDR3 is TGTGCCAGCAGTGAGTCCAGCGGGAGAGGTCTTGCGCAAGAGACCCAGTACTTC.

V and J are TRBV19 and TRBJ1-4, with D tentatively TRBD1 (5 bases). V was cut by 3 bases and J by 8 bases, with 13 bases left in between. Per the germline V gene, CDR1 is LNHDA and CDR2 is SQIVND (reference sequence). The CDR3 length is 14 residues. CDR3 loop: CASSMEGPPEKLFF. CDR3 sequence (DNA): TGTGCCAGTAGTATGGAGGGGCCACCGGAAAAACTGTTTTTT.

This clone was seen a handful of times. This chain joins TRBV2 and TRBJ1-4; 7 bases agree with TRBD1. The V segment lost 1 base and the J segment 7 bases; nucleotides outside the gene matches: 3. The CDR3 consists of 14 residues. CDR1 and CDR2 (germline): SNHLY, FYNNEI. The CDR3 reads CASSEEAGGEKLFF. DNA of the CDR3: TGTGCCAGCAGTGAAGAGGCAGGGGGTGAAAAACTGTTTTTT.

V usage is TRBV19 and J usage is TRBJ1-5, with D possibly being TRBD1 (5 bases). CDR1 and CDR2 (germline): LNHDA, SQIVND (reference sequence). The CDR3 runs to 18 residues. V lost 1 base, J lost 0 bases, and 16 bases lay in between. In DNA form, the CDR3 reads TGTGCCAGTAGTATAGTATTGGGAGGGGATTATAGCAATCAGCCCCAGCATTTT. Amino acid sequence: CASSIVLGGDYSNQPQHF.

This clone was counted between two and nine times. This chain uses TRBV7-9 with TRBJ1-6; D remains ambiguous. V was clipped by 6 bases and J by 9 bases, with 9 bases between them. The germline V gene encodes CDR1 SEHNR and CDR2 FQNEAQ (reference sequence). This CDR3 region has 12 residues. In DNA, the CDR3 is TGTGCCAGCAGACTCAATACTTCACCCCTCCACTTT. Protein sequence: CASRLNTSPLHF.

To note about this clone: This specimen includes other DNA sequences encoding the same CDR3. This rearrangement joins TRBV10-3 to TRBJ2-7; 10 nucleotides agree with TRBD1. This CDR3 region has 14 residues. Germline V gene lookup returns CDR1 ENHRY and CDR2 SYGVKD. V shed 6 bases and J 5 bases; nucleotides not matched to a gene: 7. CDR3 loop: CAIRGGTGENEQYF. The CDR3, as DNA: TGTGCCATCAGGGGGGGGACAGGGGAAAACGAGCAGTACTTC.

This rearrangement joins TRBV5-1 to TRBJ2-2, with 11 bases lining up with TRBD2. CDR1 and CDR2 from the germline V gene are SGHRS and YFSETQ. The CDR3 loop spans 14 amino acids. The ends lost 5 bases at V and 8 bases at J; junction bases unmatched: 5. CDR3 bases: TGCGCCAGCAGACTAGCGGGAGATCGGGGGGAGCTGTTTTTT. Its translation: CASRLAGDRGELFF.

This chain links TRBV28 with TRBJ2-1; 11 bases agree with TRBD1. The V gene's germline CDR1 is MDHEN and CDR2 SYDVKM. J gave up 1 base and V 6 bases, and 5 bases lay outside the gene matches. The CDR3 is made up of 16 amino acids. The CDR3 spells CASRSGTGGSYNEQFF. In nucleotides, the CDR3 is TGTGCCAGCAGGTCCGGGACAGGGGGTTCCTACAATGAGCAGTTCTTC.

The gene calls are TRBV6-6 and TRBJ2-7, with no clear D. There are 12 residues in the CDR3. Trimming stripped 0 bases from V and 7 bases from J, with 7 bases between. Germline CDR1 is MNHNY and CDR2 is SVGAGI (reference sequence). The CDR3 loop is CASSYSTGEQYF. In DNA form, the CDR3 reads TGTGCCAGCAGTTACTCGACGGGTGAGCAGTACTTC.

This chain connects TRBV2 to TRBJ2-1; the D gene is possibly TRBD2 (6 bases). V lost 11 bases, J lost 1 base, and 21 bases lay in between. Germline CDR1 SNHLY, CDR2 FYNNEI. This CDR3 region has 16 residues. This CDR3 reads CASQRPLALSYNEQFF. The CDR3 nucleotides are TGTGCCTCCCAGAGGCCCCTAGCGTTATCCTACAATGAGCAGTTCTTC.

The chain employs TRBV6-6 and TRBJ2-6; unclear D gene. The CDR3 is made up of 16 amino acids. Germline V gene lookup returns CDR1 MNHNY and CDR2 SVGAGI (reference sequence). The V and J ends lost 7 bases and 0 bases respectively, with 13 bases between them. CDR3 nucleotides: TGTGCCAGCACCCCGGTGCTTCTCTCTGGGGCCAACGTCCTGACTTTC. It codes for CASTPVLLSGANVLTF.

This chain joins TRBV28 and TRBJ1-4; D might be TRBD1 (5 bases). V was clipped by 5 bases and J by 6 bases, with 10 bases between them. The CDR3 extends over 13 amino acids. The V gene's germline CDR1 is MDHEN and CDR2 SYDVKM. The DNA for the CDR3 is TGTGCCAGCAGTAGGGGAGGGGATGAAAAACTGTTTTTT. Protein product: CASSRGGDEKLFF.

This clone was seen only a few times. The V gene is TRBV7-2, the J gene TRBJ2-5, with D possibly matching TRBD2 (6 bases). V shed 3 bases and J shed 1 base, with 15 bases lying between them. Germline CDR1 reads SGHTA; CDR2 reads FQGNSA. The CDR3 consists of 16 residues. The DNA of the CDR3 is TGTGCCAGCAGCTTTCACCCCGGGACTGTCCAAGAGACCCAGTACTTC. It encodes CASSFHPGTVQETQYF. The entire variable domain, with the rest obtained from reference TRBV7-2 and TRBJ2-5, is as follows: GAGVSQSPSNKVTEKGKDVELRCDPISGHTALYWYRQSLGQGLEFLIYFQGNSAPDKSGLPSDRFSAERTGGSVSTLTIQRTQQEDSAVYLCASSFHPGTVQETQYFGPGTRLLVL.

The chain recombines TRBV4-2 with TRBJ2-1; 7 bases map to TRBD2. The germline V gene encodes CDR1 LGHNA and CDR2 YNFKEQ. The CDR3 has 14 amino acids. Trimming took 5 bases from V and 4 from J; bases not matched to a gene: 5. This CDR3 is CASSLSGGYNEQFF. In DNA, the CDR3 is TGTGCCAGCAGCTTGTCCGGGGGGTACAATGAGCAGTTCTTC.

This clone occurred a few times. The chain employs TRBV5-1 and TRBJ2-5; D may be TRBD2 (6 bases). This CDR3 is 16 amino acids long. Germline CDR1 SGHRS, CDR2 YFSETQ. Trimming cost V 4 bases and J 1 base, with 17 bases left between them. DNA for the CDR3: TGCGCCAGCAGCCCACTGAAAGGAGGGTCCCAAGAGACCCAGTACTTC. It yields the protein CASSPLKGGSQETQYF.

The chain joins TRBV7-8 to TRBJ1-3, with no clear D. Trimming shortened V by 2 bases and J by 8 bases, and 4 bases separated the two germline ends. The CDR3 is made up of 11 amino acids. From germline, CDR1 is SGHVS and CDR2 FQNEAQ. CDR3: CASSLRDTIYF. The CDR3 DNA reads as TGTGCCAGCAGCTTACGGGACACCATATATTTT.